Listed here are 32 T cell receptor beta chains from one sample, sequenced in a study of blood T cell repertoires in COVID-19. The protocol was immunoSEQ multiplex PCR, while the TCRdb copy is restricted to in-frame clones and leaves out a portion. This sample has around 100,000 clones; roughly 85% occur once, and the top ten carry 1.5% to 2%. Sequenced input: peripheral blood. These receptor sequences come from a woman in her 70s with active or convalescent COVID-19.

This clone was seen once. This sequence joins TRBV4-2 and TRBJ2-7, with TRBD1 as a possible D gene (6 bases). CDR1 is LGHNA, CDR2 YNFKEQ, per germline. Trimming cost V 4 bases and J 2 bases, with 15 bases left between them. CDR3 length: 15 residues. CDR3 nucleotide sequence: TGTGCCAGCAGCCTTAGACAGGCCCCGGCCTACGAGCAGTACTTC. The encoded protein is CASSLRQAPAYEQYF.

This clone turned up a few times. The rearrangement uses TRBV19 and TRBJ1-3; the D is unclear. Trimming cost V 7 bases and J 0 bases, with 10 bases left between them. The CDR3 has 14 amino acids. The germline CDR1 and CDR2 sequences are LNHDA and SQIVND (reference sequence). In nucleotides, the CDR3 is TGTGCCAGTAAACCCGCGGCCTCTGGAAACACCATATATTTT. Amino acids: CASKPAASGNTIYF.

This clone has just one count. This sequence joins TRBV19 and TRBJ1-1, with TRBD1 matching over 8 bases. The CDR3 sequence is 14 residues long. Trimming cost V 6 bases and J 2 bases; bases outside gene matches: 5. CDR1 LNHDA and CDR2 SQIVND come from the germline V gene (reference sequence). CDR3 region: CASRGTGSNTEAFF. CDR3 DNA: TGTGCCAGTAGGGGGACAGGATCAAACACTGAAGCTTTCTTT. The whole variable domain, remainder taken from reference TRBV19 and TRBJ1-1, is DGGITQSPKYLFRKEGQNVTLSCEQNLNHDAMYWYRQDPGQGLRLIYYSQIVNDFQKGDIAEGYSVSREKKESFPLTVTSAQKNPTAFYLCASRGTGSNTEAFFGQGTRLTVV.

The V gene is TRBV10-2, the J gene TRBJ1-2; 9 nucleotides line up with TRBD1. Germline V gene data show CDR1 as WSHSY and CDR2 as SAAADI. The CDR3 is made up of 16 amino acids. V lost 6 bases and J lost 6; bases outside the gene matches: 14. The CDR3 DNA reads as TGCGCCAGCAGGGACCCGGGACAGGGTTTAATGGATGGCTACACCTTC. Translated, it gives CASRDPGQGLMDGYTF.

The chain combines TRBV19 with TRBJ2-2; 8 bases are a match to TRBD2. The CDR3 contains 15 residues. Trimming took 5 bases from V and 5 from J; bases not matched to a gene: 7. Per the germline V gene, CDR1 is LNHDA and CDR2 is SQIVND (reference sequence). CDR3 residues: CASSPGLAGTGELFF. The CDR3 DNA follows: TGTGCCAGTAGTCCAGGACTAGCTGGGACCGGGGAGCTGTTTTTT.

The chain links TRBV4-1 to TRBJ1-3; D gene uncertain. Germline loops: CDR1 MGHRA, CDR2 YSYEKL. CDR3 length: 14 residues. Trimming cost V 6 bases and J 0 bases, with 9 bases left between them. The chain's CDR3 is CASRDTSSGNTIYF. In DNA, the CDR3 is TGCGCCAGCAGGGATACTAGCTCTGGAAACACCATATATTTT.

DNA of the CDR3: TGTGCCTGGATGGACAGCCTGAATGGTGGACTGTTTTTT. Its protein product is CAWMDSLNGGLFF. This sequence joins TRBV30 and TRBJ1-4, with D perhaps TRBD1 (6 bases). The germline V gene encodes CDR1 GTSNPN and CDR2 SVGIG (reference sequence). With 4 bases removed from V and 13 bases from J, the gap between germline ends came to 19 bases. The CDR3 consists of 13 residues.

This sequence joins TRBV18 and TRBJ2-3, with 7 nucleotides matching TRBD2. The ends lost 6 bases at V and 6 bases at J; junction bases unmatched: 9. Germline V gene data show CDR1 as KGHSH and CDR2 as LQKENI. There are 14 residues in the CDR3. In DNA, the CDR3 is TGTGCCAGCTCCTCCAGACTAGCCTTGGATACGCAGTATTTT. This sequence encodes CASSSRLALDTQYF.

The chain combines TRBV18 with TRBJ2-5; TRBD1 agrees at 8 bases. The CDR3 is 15 residues long. Germline loops: CDR1 KGHSH, CDR2 LQKENI. The V gene end was trimmed by 5 bases and the J gene end by 3 bases; junction bases not matched to a gene: 8. The CDR3 coding sequence is TGTGCCAGCTCATCTTGGACAGGGACTGAAGAGACCCAGTACTTC. It translates to CASSSWTGTEETQYF.

At least ten counts were recorded for this clone. The rearrangement joins TRBV5-4 to TRBJ2-7, with 11 bases aligning to TRBD2. The CDR3 is 17 residues long. V lost 0 bases, J lost 3 bases, and 8 bases stayed unmatched. Looked up from germline, CDR1 is SGHNT and CDR2 is YYREEE (reference sequence). The DNA for the CDR3 is TGTGCCAGCAGCTTGGATCTAGCGGGAGGTATTGACTACGAGCAGTACTTC. Its protein product is CASSLDLAGGIDYEQYF.

This chain uses TRBV9 with TRBJ2-1; 7 bases agree with TRBD1. With 3 bases clipped from V and 3 bases from J, the junction kept 6 bases outside the gene matches. The CDR3 sequence is 15 residues long. CDR1 is SGDLS and CDR2 is YYNGEE in the germline V gene. The CDR3 nucleotides are TGTGCCAGCAGCGCAACGGGACAGTACTACAATGAGCAGTTCTTC. Protein sequence: CASSATGQYYNEQFF.

This sequence joins TRBV3-1 (or the pseudogene TRBV3-2) and TRBJ2-5; TRBD2 aligns across 10 bases. The germline gives CDR1 LGHDT, CDR2 YNNKEL (reference sequence). The CDR3 has 13 residues. Trimming cost V 4 bases and J 8 bases; bases outside gene matches: 4. The CDR3 DNA follows: TGTGCCAGCAGCCCAGGACTAGCGGTTACCCAGTACTTC. Translation gives CASSPGLAVTQYF.

The rearrangement links TRBV5-4 to TRBJ1-2, with D possibly matching TRBD1 (6 bases). Trimming removed 2 bases at V and 3 bases at J, with 11 bases between. In germline, CDR1 is SGHNT, CDR2 YYREEE (reference sequence). The CDR3 covers 14 residues. CDR3 nucleotide sequence: TGTGCCAGCAGCTTTTCTGGGGGCCACTATGGCTACACCTTC. Its protein product is CASSFSGGHYGYTF.

The gene calls are TRBV5-1 and TRBJ1-4; D might be TRBD1 (6 bases). Germline CDR1 and CDR2: SGHRS and YFSETQ. V lost 1 base, J lost 3 bases, and 13 bases lay in between. This CDR3 comprises 16 residues. The CDR3 sequence: CASSLLGARANEKLFF. CDR3 in DNA: TGCGCCAGCAGCTTGCTGGGGGCGCGAGCTAATGAAAAACTGTTTTTT.

This clone was seen a handful of times. CDR3: CATSDSGTGGFYGYTF. The CDR3 nucleotides are TGTGCCACCAGTGATTCCGGGACAGGGGGATTCTATGGCTACACCTTC. The rearrangement uses TRBV24-1 and TRBJ1-2, with 11 bases fitting TRBD1. Per the germline V gene, CDR1 is KGHDR and CDR2 is SFDVKD. There are 16 residues in the CDR3. Trimming cost V 2 bases and J 4 bases; bases outside gene matches: 5.

The chain recombines TRBV6-5 with TRBJ1-1; D call uncertain. Per germline, CDR1 MNHEY and CDR2 SVGAGI. CDR3 length: 11 amino acids. The V gene lost 7 bases and the J gene lost 8 bases, with 11 bases spanning the gap. The CDR3 region has the DNA TGTGCCAGCACCGCGGGAGGGGAAGCTTTCTTT. It yields the protein CASTAGGEAFF.

The chain recombines TRBV9 with TRBJ1-4; D uncertain. The CDR3 runs to 15 residues. V was trimmed by 2 bases and J by 6 bases, leaving 14 bases between them. Germline V gene data show CDR1 as SGDLS and CDR2 as YYNGEE. The CDR3 reads CASSVGFSGDEKLFF. In nucleotides, the CDR3 is TGTGCCAGCAGCGTCGGCTTTTCTGGAGATGAAAAACTGTTTTTT. Looking up the rest from reference TRBV9 and TRBJ1-4 gives the full variable domain: DSGVTQTPKHLITATGQRVTLRCSPRSGDLSVYWYQQSLDQGLQFLIQYYNGEERAKGNILERFSAQQFPDLHSELNLSSLELGDSALYFCASSVGFSGDEKLFFGSGTQLSVL.

This clone was seen only a few times. V gene TRBV4-3 combines with J gene TRBJ2-2; 8 nucleotides match TRBD1. The V and J ends lost 0 bases and 5 bases, in that order; junction bases with no gene match: 11. Germline V gene sequence: CDR1 LGHNA, CDR2 YSLEER. The CDR3 has 18 amino acids. CDR3 residues: CASSQDPFGQGRTGELFF. Written as DNA, the CDR3 is TGCGCCAGCAGCCAAGATCCCTTTGGACAGGGAAGGACCGGGGAGCTGTTTTTT.

V is TRBV30 and J is TRBJ1-2, with a possible D match to TRBD1 (6 bases). V was clipped by 1 base and J by 2 bases, with 11 bases between them. The germline CDR1 and CDR2 sequences are GTSNPN and SVGIG (reference sequence). The CDR3 length is 14 residues. This CDR3 reads CAWSEDRRNYGYTF. CDR3 DNA sequence: TGTGCCTGGAGTGAAGACAGGCGAAACTATGGCTACACCTTC.

The chain links TRBV5-1 to TRBJ2-5; weak D call: TRBD1 (5 bases). V lost 0 bases and J lost 5, with 11 bases in between. The CDR3 consists of 14 residues. Germline values: CDR1 SGHRS, CDR2 YFSETQ. The DNA of the CDR3 is TGCGCCAGCAGCTTGGCAGGGTTCGGGGAGACCCAGTACTTC. It yields the protein CASSLAGFGETQYF. The full variable domain, with the rest looked up from reference TRBV5-1 and TRBJ2-5, is KAGVTQTPRYLIKTRGQQVTLSCSPISGHRSVSWYQQTPGQGLQFLFEYFSETQRNKGNFPGRFSGRQFSNSRSEMNVSTLELGDSALYLCASSLAGFGETQYFGPGTRLLVL.

The chain has TRBV5-1 and TRBJ2-5, with 8 bases identical to TRBD1. The CDR3 is 15 amino acids. V trimming: 2 bases; J trimming: 2 bases; junction bases outside the gene matches: 5. Germline V gene data show CDR1 as SGHRS and CDR2 as YFSETQ. The CDR3 coding sequence is TGCGCCAGCAGCTTTGGACAGGGCGGGCAAGAGACCCAGTACTTC. Translated: CASSFGQGGQETQYF.

The chain combines TRBV7-9 with TRBJ1-1; TRBD1 matches 7 bases. V trimming: 1 base; J trimming: 10 bases; junction bases outside the gene matches: 9. The CDR3 sequence is 14 residues long. Looked up from germline, CDR1 is SEHNR and CDR2 is FQNEAQ (reference sequence). This chain's CDR3 is CASSLVGGVLGAFF. The CDR3, as DNA: TGTGCCAGCAGCTTAGTAGGGGGCGTTCTGGGAGCTTTCTTT.

On this clone: Within the sample, other DNA sequences also encode this same CDR3. This chain's CDR3 is CASSLVQGDTEAFF. CDR3 in DNA: TGCGCCAGCAGCTTGGTGCAGGGGGACACTGAAGCTTTCTTT. The rearrangement links TRBV5-1 to TRBJ1-1, with 7 bases identical to TRBD1. Trimming took 0 bases from V and 3 from J; bases not matched to a gene: 2. In germline, CDR1 is SGHRS, CDR2 YFSETQ. The CDR3 runs 14 residues. Looking up the rest from reference TRBV5-1 and TRBJ1-1 gives the full variable domain: KAGVTQTPRYLIKTRGQQVTLSCSPISGHRSVSWYQQTPGQGLQFLFEYFSETQRNKGNFPGRFSGRQFSNSRSEMNVSTLELGDSALYLCASSLVQGDTEAFFGQGTRLTVV.

The CDR3 protein is CASSIGEANYGYTF. As DNA, the CDR3 is TGTGCCAGTAGTATAGGGGAGGCTAACTATGGCTACACCTTC. This rearrangement joins TRBV19 to TRBJ1-2; D gene uncertain. V lost 1 base to trimming and J lost 0 bases, with 6 bases between them. The germline V gene has CDR1 LNHDA and CDR2 SQIVND (reference sequence). The CDR3 has 14 amino acids.

This clone has more than one count but fewer than ten. The rearrangement joins TRBV28 to TRBJ1-4; TRBD1 agrees at 7 bases. CDR3 length equals 15 residues. V was clipped by 8 bases and J by 5 bases; unmatched bases: 11. Germline lookup yields CDR1 MDHEN and CDR2 SYDVKM. The CDR3 loop reads CASLGPGQRNEKLFF. The CDR3 DNA follows: TGTGCCAGCCTAGGACCGGGACAGAGAAATGAAAAACTGTTTTTT.

The chain uses TRBV5-1 and TRBJ1-2; 8 nucleotides agree with TRBD1. Germline loops: CDR1 SGHRS, CDR2 YFSETQ. The CDR3 contains 13 residues. Trimming removed 4 bases from V and 4 bases from J; junction bases left unmatched: 3. CDR3 amino acids: CASSPDRAYGYTF. CDR3 in DNA: TGCGCCAGCAGCCCGGACAGGGCCTATGGCTACACCTTC.

The chain recombines TRBV10-3 with TRBJ2-7; the D gene is possibly TRBD2 (6 bases). The CDR3 sequence is 13 residues long. The V gene lost 6 bases and the J gene lost 2 bases, with 11 bases spanning the gap. Per the germline V gene, CDR1 is ENHRY and CDR2 is SYGVKD. The CDR3 loop is CAISGTGAYEQYF. In DNA form, the CDR3 reads TGTGCCATCAGCGGGACGGGAGCCTACGAGCAGTACTTC.

The CDR3 reads CSVRDRGWDNEQFF. Written as DNA, the CDR3 is TGCAGCGTCCGAGACAGGGGATGGGACAATGAGCAGTTCTTC. The chain couples TRBV29-1 to TRBJ2-1, with TRBD1 identical over 8 bases. This CDR3 contains 14 residues. Germline V lookup: CDR1 SQVTM, CDR2 ANQGSEA. Germline trimming cut 6 bases from V and 5 bases from J; bases unmatched to any gene: 9.

The genes are TRBV19 and TRBJ2-7; 10 nucleotides match TRBD2. The CDR3 contains 17 residues. Germline CDR1 is LNHDA and CDR2 is SQIVND (reference sequence). After removal of 2 bases from V and 0 bases from J, the junction contained 7 bases not matched to a gene. CDR3 residues: CASSIRASGGSSYEQYF. In nucleotides, the CDR3 is TGTGCCAGTAGTATAAGGGCTAGCGGGGGTAGCTCCTACGAGCAGTACTTC.

This chain joins TRBV27 and TRBJ1-6; TRBD1 is a possible D gene (5 bases). V was cut by 8 bases and J by 10 bases, with 21 bases left in between. The CDR3 spans 15 residues. Germline-derived CDR1 and CDR2 are MNHEY and SMNVEV (reference sequence). CDR3 sequence reads: CASASQGQVESPLHF. The CDR3, as DNA: TGTGCCAGCGCGTCCCAAGGACAAGTTGAGTCACCCCTCCACTTT.

The sample holds a few counts of this clone. V is TRBV20-1 and J is TRBJ1-1, with 7 bases aligning to TRBD1. The V and J ends lost 8 bases and 6 bases, in that order; junction bases with no gene match: 6. This CDR3 has 11 amino acids. The germline V gene has CDR1 DFQATT and CDR2 SNEGSKA (reference sequence). Here the CDR3 DNA reads TGCAGTCATAAGGGGGCCGCTGAAGCTTTCTTT. It specifies CSHKGAAEAFF.

This clone was counted a single time. J is TRBJ2-3 and V is TRBV10-3; TRBD2 aligns across 10 bases. CDR1 and CDR2 from the germline V gene are ENHRY and SYGVKD. J lost 5 bases, V lost 3 bases, and 5 bases had no gene match. The CDR3 is 15 amino acids. This CDR3 is CAISDRAGGRDTQYF. The CDR3 nucleotides read TGTGCCATCAGTGATAGAGCGGGGGGGCGAGATACGCAGTATTTT.